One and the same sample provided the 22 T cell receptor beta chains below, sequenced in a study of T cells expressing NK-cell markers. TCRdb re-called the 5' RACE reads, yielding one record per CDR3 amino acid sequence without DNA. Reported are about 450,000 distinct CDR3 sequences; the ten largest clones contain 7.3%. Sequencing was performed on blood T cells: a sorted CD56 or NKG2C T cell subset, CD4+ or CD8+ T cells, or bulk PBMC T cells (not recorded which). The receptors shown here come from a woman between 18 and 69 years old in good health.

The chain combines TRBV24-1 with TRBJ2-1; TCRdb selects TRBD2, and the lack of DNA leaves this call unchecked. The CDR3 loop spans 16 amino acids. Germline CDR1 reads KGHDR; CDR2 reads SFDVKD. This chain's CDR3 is CATSDPAGVVYNEQFF.

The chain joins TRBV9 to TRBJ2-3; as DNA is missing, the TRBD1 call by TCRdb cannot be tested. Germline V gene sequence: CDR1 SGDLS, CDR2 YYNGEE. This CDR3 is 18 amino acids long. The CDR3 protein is CASSTSPDRGDLSDTQYF.

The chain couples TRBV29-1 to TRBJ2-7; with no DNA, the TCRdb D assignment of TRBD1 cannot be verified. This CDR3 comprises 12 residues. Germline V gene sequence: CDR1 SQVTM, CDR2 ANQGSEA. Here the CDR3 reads CSVETGPNEQYF.

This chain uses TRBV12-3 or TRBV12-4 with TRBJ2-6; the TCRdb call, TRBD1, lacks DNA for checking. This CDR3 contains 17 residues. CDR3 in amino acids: CASSRGTGASGANVLTF.

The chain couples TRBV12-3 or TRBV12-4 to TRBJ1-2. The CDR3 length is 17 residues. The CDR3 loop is CASSLRPGGNNRDGYTF.

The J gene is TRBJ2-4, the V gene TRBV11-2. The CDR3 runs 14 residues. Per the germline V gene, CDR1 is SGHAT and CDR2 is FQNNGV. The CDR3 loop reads CASSLGGSKNIQYF.

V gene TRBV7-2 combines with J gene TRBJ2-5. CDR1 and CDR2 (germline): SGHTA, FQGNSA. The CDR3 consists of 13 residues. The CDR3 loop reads CASSLVYQETQYF.

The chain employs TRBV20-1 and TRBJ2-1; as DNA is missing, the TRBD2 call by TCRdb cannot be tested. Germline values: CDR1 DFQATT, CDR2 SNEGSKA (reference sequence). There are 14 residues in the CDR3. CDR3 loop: CSLPGLADYNEQFF.

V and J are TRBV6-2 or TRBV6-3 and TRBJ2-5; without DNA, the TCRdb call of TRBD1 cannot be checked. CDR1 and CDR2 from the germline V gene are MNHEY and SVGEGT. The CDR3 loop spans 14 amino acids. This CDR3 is CASSPGQTVETQYF.

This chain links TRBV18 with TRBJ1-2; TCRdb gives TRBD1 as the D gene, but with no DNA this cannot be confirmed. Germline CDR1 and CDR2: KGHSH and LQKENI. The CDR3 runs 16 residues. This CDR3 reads CASSTGGQGASGGYTF. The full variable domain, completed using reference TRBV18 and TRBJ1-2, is NAGVMQNPRHLVRRRGQEARLRCSPMKGHSHVYWYRQLPEEGLKFMVYLQKENIIDESGMPKERFSAEFPKEGPSILRIQQVVRGDSAAYFCASSTGGQGASGGYTFGSGTRLTVV.

The chain's CDR3 is CSARPRTSSYNSPLHF. V usage is TRBV20-1 and J usage is TRBJ1-6; TCRdb calls TRBD1, which cannot be checked without DNA. Germline V lookup: CDR1 DFQATT, CDR2 SNEGSKA (reference sequence). The CDR3 covers 16 residues.

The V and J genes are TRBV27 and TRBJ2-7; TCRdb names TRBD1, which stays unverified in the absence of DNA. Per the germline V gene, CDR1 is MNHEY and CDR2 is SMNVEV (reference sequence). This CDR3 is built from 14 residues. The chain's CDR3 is CASRRRGAQGEQYF.

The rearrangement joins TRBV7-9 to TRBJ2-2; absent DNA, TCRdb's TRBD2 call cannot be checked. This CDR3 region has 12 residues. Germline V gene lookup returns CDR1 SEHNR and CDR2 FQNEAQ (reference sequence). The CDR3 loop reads CASRERGEELFF.

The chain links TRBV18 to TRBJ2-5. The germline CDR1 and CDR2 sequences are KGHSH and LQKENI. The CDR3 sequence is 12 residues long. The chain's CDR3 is CASSRVRETQYF. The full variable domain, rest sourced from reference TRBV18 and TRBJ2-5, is NAGVMQNPRHLVRRRGQEARLRCSPMKGHSHVYWYRQLPEEGLKFMVYLQKENIIDESGMPKERFSAEFPKEGPSILRIQQVVRGDSAAYFCASSRVRETQYFGPGTRLLVL.

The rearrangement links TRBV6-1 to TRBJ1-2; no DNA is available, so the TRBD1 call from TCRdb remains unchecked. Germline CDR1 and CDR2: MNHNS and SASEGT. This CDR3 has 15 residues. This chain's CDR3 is CASSGQGARDYGYTF.

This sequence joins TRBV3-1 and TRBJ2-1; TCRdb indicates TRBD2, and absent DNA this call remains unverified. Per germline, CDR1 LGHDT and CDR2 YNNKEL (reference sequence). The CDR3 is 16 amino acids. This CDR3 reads CASSLLTSGSYNEQFF.

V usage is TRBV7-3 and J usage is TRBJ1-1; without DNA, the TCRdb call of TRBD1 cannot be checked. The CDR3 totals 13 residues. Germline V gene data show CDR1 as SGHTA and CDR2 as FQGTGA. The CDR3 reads CASSLRTGSEAFF.

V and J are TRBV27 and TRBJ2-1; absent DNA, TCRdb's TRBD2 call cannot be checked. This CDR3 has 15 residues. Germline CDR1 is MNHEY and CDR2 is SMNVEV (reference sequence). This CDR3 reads CASSYQGGLDNEQFF.

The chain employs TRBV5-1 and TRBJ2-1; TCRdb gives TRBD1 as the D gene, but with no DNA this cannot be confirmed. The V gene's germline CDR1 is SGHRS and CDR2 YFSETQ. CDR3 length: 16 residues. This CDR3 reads CASSLSPTGSGNEQFF. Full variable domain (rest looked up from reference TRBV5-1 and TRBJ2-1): KAGVTQTPRYLIKTRGQQVTLSCSPISGHRSVSWYQQTPGQGLQFLFEYFSETQRNKGNFPGRFSGRQFSNSRSEMNVSTLELGDSALYLCASSLSPTGSGNEQFFGPGTRLTVL.

CDR3 residues: CASSLGPSEAFF. The rearrangement links TRBV5-4 to TRBJ1-1. Germline V CDR1 and CDR2: SGHNT, YYREEE (reference sequence). CDR3 size: 12 residues. The full variable domain, completed using reference TRBV5-4 and TRBJ1-1, is ETGVTQSPTHLIKTRGQQVTLRCSSQSGHNTVSWYQQALGQGPQFIFQYYREEENGRGNFPPRFSGLQFPNYSSELNVNALELDDSALYLCASSLGPSEAFFGQGTRLTVV.

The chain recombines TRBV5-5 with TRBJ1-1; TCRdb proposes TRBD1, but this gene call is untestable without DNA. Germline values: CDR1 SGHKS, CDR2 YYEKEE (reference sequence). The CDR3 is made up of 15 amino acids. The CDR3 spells CASSPRDRLNTEAFF.

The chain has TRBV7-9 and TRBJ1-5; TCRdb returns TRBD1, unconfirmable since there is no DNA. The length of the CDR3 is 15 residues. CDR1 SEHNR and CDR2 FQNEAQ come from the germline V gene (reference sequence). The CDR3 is CASSSQGADHQPQHF.